Sequencing of this T cell receptor beta chain was carried out in a study of cytomegalovirus exposure and HLA in healthy donors. Details on this clone: The antigen remains unidentified.

This PCR relied on a set of 60 Vbeta primers and 13 Jbeta primers. The repertoire was sequenced with immunoSEQ multiplex PCR; TCRdb's copy has only in-frame clones and lacks some. The sample holds some 250,000 clones, roughly 80% seen once. Study conclusions and caveats: CMV antigen specificity was confirmed in vitro for three CMV-associated chains. Several of the most significant clusters appeared linked to common viral pathogens, based on a later analysis.

CDR3 length: 15 residues. V was cut by 1 base and J by 3 bases, with 13 bases left in between. Germline values: CDR1 SGHRS, CDR2 YFSETQ. Sequenced material: PBMCs. The chain combines TRBV5-1 with TRBJ1-2, with TRBD1 as a possible D gene (6 bases). The sequence was obtained from a woman aged 40 to 50 in good health and CMV-seropositive. This CDR3 reads CASSLSQGPYYGYTF. Here the CDR3 DNA reads TGCGCCAGCAGCTTGTCACAGGGCCCCTACTATGGCTACACCTTC.